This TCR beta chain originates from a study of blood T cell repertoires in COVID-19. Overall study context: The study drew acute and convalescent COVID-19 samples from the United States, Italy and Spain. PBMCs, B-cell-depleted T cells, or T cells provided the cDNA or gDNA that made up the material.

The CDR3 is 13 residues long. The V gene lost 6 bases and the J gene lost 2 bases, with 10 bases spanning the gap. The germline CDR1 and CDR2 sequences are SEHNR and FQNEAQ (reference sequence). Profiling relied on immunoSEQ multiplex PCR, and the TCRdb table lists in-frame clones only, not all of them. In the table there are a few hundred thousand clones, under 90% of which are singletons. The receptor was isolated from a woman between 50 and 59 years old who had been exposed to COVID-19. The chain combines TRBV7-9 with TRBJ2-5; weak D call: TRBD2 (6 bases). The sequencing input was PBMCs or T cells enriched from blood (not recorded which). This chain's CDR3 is CASRVAGQETQYF. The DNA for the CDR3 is TGTGCCAGCAGGGTCGCGGGACAAGAGACCCAGTACTTC. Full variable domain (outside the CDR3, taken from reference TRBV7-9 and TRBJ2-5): DTGVSQNPRHKITKRGQNVTFRCDPISEHNRLYWYRQTLGQGPEFLTYFQNEAQLEKSRLLSDRFSAERPKGSFSTLEIQRTEQGDSAMYLCASRVAGQETQYFGPGTRLLVL.